Listed below are T cell receptor beta chains from one sample, sequenced in a study of CD8+CD57+ T cells in acquired aplastic anemia. One entry per CDR3 protein results from TCRdb running MiXCR on the reads. Counted here are more than 250,000 distinct CDR3 sequences, 50% to 70% occurring once; the ten biggest clones make up 8%. The sample comprised sorted CD4+, CD8+, or CD8+CD57+ T cells (not recorded which) from PBMCs. The receptors derive from a human donor with severe aplastic anemia or a healthy control (not recorded which). Each CDR3 is given with its conserved first and last residue. A D gene is named only where the DNA matches it firmly. Size values are once, few and many counts, or a class for expanded clones, and some rows have none.

d_gene: NA
j_gene: TRBJ2-1
v_gene: TRBV7-2
abundance: NA
CDR3nt: TGTGCCAGCAGCGAGGGTCAGGAGTTCTTC
CDR3aa: CASSEGQEFF

d_gene: NA
j_gene: TRBJ1-4
v_gene: TRBV5-1
abundance: many
CDR3nt: TGCGCCAGCAAGAGGACAACACGCGGGGAAAAACTGTTTTTT
CDR3aa: CASKRTTRGEKLFF

d_gene: NA
j_gene: TRBJ1-5
v_gene: TRBV24-1
abundance: many
CDR3nt: TGTGCCACCAGTGATTTGCTAGGGTATCAGCCCCAGCATTTT
CDR3aa: CATSDLLGYQPQHF

d_gene: NA
j_gene: TRBJ2-7
v_gene: TRBV4-1
abundance: once
CDR3nt: TGCGCCAGCAGCCAGGAGGAGACAGTGGGGACCTACGAGCAGTACTTC
CDR3aa: CASSQEETVGTYEQYF

d_gene: TRBD1
j_gene: TRBJ1-6
v_gene: TRBV7-8
abundance: NA
CDR3nt: TGTGCCAGCAGCTTAACGACAGGGCCCCTCCACTTT
CDR3aa: CASSLTTGPLHF

d_gene: NA
j_gene: TRBJ1-5
v_gene: TRBV7-9
abundance: NA
CDR3nt: TGTGCCAGCAGCTTGACCCCCCTAGATCAGCCCCAGCATTTT
CDR3aa: CASSLTPLDQPQHF

d_gene: TRBD1
j_gene: TRBJ2-5
v_gene: TRBV20-1
abundance: NA
CDR3nt: TGCAGTCCCCGGACAGGGGGTTTAGAGACCCAGTACTTC
CDR3aa: CSPRTGGLETQYF

d_gene: TRBD2
j_gene: TRBJ2-3
v_gene: TRBV5-1
abundance: NA
CDR3nt: TGCGCCAGCAGGGACGGGACTAGCGGGGGTTCGGCGCAGTATTTT
CDR3aa: CASRDGTSGGSAQYF

d_gene: TRBD1
j_gene: TRBJ2-6
v_gene: TRBV7-2
abundance: NA
CDR3nt: TGTGCCAGCAGCTACAGGGGAGCTGGGGCCAACGTCCTGACTTTC
CDR3aa: CASSYRGAGANVLTF

d_gene: NA
j_gene: TRBJ2-5
v_gene: TRBV20-1
abundance: NA
CDR3nt: TGCAGTTCGGACGCCCAGGGGGAGACCCAGTACTTC
CDR3aa: CSSDAQGETQYF

d_gene: NA
j_gene: TRBJ1-6
v_gene: TRBV6-5
abundance: many
CDR3nt: TGTGCCAGCAGTCCTGACAGCTACTCCTATAATTCACCCCTCCACTTT
CDR3aa: CASSPDSYSYNSPLHF

d_gene: TRBD2
j_gene: TRBJ2-7
v_gene: TRBV5-1
abundance: NA
CDR3nt: TGCGCCAGCAGCTTTACTAGCGGGGGGATCTACGAGCAGTACTTC
CDR3aa: CASSFTSGGIYEQYF

d_gene: TRBD1
j_gene: TRBJ2-5
v_gene: TRBV20-1
abundance: many
CDR3nt: TGCAGTGCGAGGGACAGGGGAGGGGAGACCCAGTACTTC
CDR3aa: CSARDRGGETQYF

d_gene: NA
j_gene: TRBJ2-5
v_gene: TRBV7-2
abundance: NA
CDR3nt: TGTGCCAGCAGCTTTTGGGAGTACGGGGAGACCCAGTACTTC
CDR3aa: CASSFWEYGETQYF

d_gene: NA
j_gene: TRBJ2-7
v_gene: TRBV2
abundance: NA
CDR3nt: TGTGCCAGCTCACCACCATGGGAGGACAGGAAGTCCACCTACGAGCAGTACTTC
CDR3aa: CASSPPWEDRKSTYEQYF

d_gene: TRBD1
j_gene: TRBJ1-2
v_gene: TRBV7-9
abundance: few
CDR3nt: TGTGCCAGCAGCTTAGGGGGACGTACCAGGGGGTATGGCTACACCTTC
CDR3aa: CASSLGGRTRGYGYTF

d_gene: TRBD2
j_gene: TRBJ2-2
v_gene: TRBV14
abundance: NA
CDR3nt: TGTGCCAGCAGGTCGACTAGCGGGGGGTTGAACACCGGGGAGCTGTCTTTT
CDR3aa: CASRSTSGGLNTGELSF

d_gene: NA
j_gene: TRBJ2-5
v_gene: TRBV20-1
abundance: NA
CDR3nt: TGCAGTGCCGACACCCAAGAGACCCAGTACTTC
CDR3aa: CSADTQETQYF

d_gene: TRBD1
j_gene: TRBJ1-5
v_gene: TRBV24-1
abundance: once
CDR3nt: TGTGCCACCAGTGCAGGGGGTCGAAATCAGCCCCAGCATTTT
CDR3aa: CATSAGGRNQPQHF

d_gene: NA
j_gene: TRBJ1-1
v_gene: TRBV5-6
abundance: many
CDR3nt: TGTGCCAGCAGCTTGGGGCAGTACGGTAACACTGAAGCTTTCTTT
CDR3aa: CASSLGQYGNTEAFF

d_gene: NA
j_gene: TRBJ1-4
v_gene: TRBV5-5
abundance: many
CDR3nt: TGTGCCAGCAGCCTGACAGTCTTTAATGAAAAACTGTTTTTT
CDR3aa: CASSLTVFNEKLFF

d_gene: TRBD1
j_gene: TRBJ2-7
v_gene: TRBV5-4
abundance: NA
CDR3nt: TGTGCCAGCAGCCTTCCGGGACAGGGCTACGAGCAGTACTTC
CDR3aa: CASSLPGQGYEQYF